This TCR beta chain was obtained from a study of neurological immune-mediated disorders. Indicated time point: longitudinal time-point 2. TCRdb re-called the 5' RACE reads with MiXCR, one entry per CDR3 protein. The sample includes over 30,000 distinct CDR3 sequences, 10% to 15% of them seen just once. The germline CDR1 and CDR2 sequences are MNHEY and SVGEGT. The CDR3 loop spans 19 amino acids. V lost 2 bases, J lost 0 bases, and 20 bases lay in between. This clonotype was counted only a few times. Material for sequencing was PBMCs. The source is a woman aged 40-49 years in good health. This sequence joins TRBV6-2 or TRBV6-3 and TRBJ2-4; D is unclear. The chain's CDR3 is CASSYPSKNWLLAKNIQYF. CDR3 in DNA: TGTGCCAGCAGTTACCCATCCAAGAACTGGCTACTAGCCAAAAACATTCAGTACTTC.